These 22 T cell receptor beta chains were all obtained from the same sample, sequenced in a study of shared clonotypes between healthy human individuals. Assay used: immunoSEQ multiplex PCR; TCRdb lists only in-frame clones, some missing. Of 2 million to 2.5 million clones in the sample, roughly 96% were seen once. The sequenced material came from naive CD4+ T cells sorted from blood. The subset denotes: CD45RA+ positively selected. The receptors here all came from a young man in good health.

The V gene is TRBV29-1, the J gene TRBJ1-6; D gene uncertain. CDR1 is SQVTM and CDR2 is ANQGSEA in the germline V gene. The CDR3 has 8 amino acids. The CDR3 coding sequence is TGCAGGCCTTCACCCCTCCACTTT. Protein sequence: CRPSPLHF.

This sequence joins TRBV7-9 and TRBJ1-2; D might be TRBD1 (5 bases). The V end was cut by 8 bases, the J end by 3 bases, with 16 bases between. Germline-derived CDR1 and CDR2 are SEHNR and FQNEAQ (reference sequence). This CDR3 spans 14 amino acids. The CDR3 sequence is CASSPRGGYYGYTF. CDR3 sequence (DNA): TGTGCCAGCTCCCCTCGGGGGGGTTACTATGGCTACACCTTC.

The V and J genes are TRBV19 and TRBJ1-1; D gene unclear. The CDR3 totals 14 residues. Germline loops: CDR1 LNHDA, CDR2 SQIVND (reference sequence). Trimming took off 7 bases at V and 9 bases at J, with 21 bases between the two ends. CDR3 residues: CASTEMGLRGKAFF. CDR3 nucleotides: TGTGCCAGTACCGAAATGGGTCTTAGAGGGAAAGCTTTCTTT.

CDR3 amino acids: CASTRQGTPYNEQFF. In nucleotides, the CDR3 is TGTGCCAGCACCCGTCAGGGGACCCCTTACAATGAGCAGTTCTTC. J is TRBJ2-1 and V is TRBV28, with D possibly being TRBD1 (6 bases). CDR1 and CDR2 (germline): MDHEN, SYDVKM. The CDR3 is made up of 15 amino acids. Trimming cost V 7 bases and J 4 bases, with 17 bases left between them. The whole variable domain, filled in from reference TRBV28 and TRBJ2-1, reads DVKVTQSSRYLVKRTGEKVFLECVQDMDHENMFWYRQDPGLGLRLIYFSYDVKMKEKGDIPEGYSVSREKKERFSLILESASTNQTSMYLCASTRQGTPYNEQFFGPGTRLTVL.

CDR3 sequence: CASSLRGAAYNSPLHF. The CDR3 DNA reads as TGCGCCAGCAGCTTAAGGGGAGCCGCCTATAATTCACCCCTCCACTTT. J is TRBJ1-6 and V is TRBV5-1; tentative D call: TRBD1 (5 bases). The CDR3 has 16 residues. Germline V gives CDR1 SGHRS, CDR2 YFSETQ. The ends were cut back, 2 bases at V and 2 bases at J, with 11 bases in the middle.

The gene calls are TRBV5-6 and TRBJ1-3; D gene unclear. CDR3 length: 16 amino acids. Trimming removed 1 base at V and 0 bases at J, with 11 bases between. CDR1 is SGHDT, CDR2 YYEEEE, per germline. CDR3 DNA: TGTGCCAGCAGCTTGAGTGGACCGCTCTCTGGAAACACCATATATTTT. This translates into CASSLSGPLSGNTIYF.

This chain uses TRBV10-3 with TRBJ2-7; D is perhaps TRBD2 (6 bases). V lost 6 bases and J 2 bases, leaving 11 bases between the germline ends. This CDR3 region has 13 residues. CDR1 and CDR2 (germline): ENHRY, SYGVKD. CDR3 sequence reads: CAISLAGTYEQYF. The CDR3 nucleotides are TGTGCCATCAGCCTGGCGGGGACCTACGAGCAGTACTTC.

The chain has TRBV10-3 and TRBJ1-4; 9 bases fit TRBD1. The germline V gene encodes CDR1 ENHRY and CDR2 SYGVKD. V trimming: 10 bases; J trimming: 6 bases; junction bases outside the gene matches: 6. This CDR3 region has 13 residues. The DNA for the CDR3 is TGTGCCACCGCCGGGACAGGGTATGAAAAACTGTTTTTT. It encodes CATAGTGYEKLFF.

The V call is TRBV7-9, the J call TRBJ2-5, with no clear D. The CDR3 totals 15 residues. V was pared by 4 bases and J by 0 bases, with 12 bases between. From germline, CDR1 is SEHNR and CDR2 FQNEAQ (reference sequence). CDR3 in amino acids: CASSSIDSYQETQYF. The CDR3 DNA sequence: TGTGCCAGCAGCTCGATCGACTCATACCAAGAGACCCAGTACTTC.

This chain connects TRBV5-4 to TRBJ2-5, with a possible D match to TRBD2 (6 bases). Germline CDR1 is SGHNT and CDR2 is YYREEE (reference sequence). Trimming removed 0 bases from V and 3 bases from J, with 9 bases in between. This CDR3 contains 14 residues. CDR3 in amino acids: CASSLVGGEETQYF. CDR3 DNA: TGTGCCAGCAGCTTGGTTGGCGGGGAAGAGACCCAGTACTTC.

The CDR3 region has the DNA TGTGCTAGTGGTTTGAACCCCCCAGGAGACGAGCAGTACTTC. It translates to CASGLNPPGDEQYF. The chain has TRBV12-5 and TRBJ2-7, with no clear D. The germline V gene has CDR1 LGHNT and CDR2 FRNRAP. V was clipped by 2 bases and J by 5 bases, with 13 bases between them. The CDR3 loop spans 14 amino acids.

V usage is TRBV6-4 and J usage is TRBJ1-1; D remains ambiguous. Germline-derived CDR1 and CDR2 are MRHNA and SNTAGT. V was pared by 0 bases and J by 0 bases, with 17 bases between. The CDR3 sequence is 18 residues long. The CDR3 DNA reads TGTGCCAGCAGTGACTCGAGCTGGGCTCGGACTATGAACACTGAAGCTTTCTTT. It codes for CASSDSSWARTMNTEAFF.

The CDR3, as DNA: TGTGCCACCAGCAGAGCTCAGTTCAACGGACAGGAAAACACTGAAGCTTTCTTT. This encodes CATSRAQFNGQENTEAFF. The V call is TRBV15, the J call TRBJ1-1; 7 positions match TRBD1. V lost 1 base and J lost 2; bases outside the gene matches: 13. This CDR3 has 18 residues. Looked up from germline, CDR1 is LNHNV and CDR2 is YYDKDF (reference sequence).

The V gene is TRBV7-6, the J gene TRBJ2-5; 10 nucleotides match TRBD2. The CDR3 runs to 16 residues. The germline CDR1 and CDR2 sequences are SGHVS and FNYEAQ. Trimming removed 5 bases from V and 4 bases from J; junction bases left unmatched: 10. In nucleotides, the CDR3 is TGTGCCAGCAGCCCAGGCCATATAGCGGGGGGAGAGACCCAGTACTTC. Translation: CASSPGHIAGGETQYF.

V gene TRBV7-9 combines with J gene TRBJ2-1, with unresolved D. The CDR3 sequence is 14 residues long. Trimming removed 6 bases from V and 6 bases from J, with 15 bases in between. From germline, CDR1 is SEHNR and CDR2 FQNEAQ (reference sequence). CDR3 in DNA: TGTGCCAGCAGAAGCTCGCGCCCCGGCAATGAGCAGTTCTTC. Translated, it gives CASRSSRPGNEQFF.

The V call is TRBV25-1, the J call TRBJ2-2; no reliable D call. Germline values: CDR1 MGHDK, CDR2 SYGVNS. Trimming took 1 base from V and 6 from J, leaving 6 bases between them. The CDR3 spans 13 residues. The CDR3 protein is CASSESLAGELFF. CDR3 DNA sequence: TGTGCCAGCAGTGAATCCCTCGCCGGGGAGCTGTTTTTT.

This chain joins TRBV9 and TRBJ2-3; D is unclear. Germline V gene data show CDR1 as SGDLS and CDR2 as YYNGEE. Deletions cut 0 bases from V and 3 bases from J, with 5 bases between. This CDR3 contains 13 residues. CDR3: CASSVVPTDTQYF. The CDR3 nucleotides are TGTGCCAGCAGCGTAGTACCTACAGATACGCAGTATTTT.

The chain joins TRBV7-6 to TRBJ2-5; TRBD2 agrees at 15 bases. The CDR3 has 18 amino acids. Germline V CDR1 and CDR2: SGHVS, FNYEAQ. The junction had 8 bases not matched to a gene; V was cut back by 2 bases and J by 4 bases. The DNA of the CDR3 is TGTGCCAGCAGCTTACAGGGACTAGCGGGAGGCTCCGGAGAGACCCAGTACTTC. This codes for CASSLQGLAGGSGETQYF.

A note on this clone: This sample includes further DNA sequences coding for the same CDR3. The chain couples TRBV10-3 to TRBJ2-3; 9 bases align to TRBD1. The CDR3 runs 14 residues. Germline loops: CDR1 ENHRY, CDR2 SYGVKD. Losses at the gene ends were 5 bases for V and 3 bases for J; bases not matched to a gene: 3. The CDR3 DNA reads TGTGCCATCAGTCCACAGGGGGCAACAGATACGCAGTATTTT. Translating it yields CAISPQGATDTQYF.

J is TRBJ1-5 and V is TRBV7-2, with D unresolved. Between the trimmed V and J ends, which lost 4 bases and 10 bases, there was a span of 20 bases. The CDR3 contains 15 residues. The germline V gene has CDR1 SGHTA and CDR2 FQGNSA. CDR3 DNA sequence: TGTGCCAGCAGCTCCGAGGCAGGTGCGAATTTTCCCCAGCATTTT. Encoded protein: CASSSEAGANFPQHF.

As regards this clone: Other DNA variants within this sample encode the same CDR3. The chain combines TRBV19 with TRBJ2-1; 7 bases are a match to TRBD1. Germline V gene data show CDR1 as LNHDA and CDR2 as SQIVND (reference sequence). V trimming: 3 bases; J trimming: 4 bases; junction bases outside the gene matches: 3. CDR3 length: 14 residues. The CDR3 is CASSIGDRYNEQFF. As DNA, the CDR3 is TGTGCCAGTAGTATTGGGGACAGATACAATGAGCAGTTCTTC.

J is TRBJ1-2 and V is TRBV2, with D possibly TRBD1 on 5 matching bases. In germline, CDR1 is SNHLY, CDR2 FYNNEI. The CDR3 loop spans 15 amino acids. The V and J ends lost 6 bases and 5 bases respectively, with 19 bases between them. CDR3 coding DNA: TGTGCCAGCAGAGGGGTACGGGGGAGTGATTATGGCTACACCTTC. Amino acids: CASRGVRGSDYGYTF.